The TCR beta chain under discussion was sequenced for a study of low-dose radiotherapy and immunotherapy resistance in tumors (dated by TCRdb to 2022 to 2024). Looking at the study overall: In Cohort 1, 0.5 Gy per fraction was delivered every 2 weeks, and a total PTV dose of 6.5 Gy was prescribed. In Cohort 2, 1 Gy per fraction was delivered every two weeks, for a total of 13 Gy over 26 weeks. Nivolumab was administered intravenously as a 240 mg flat dose every two weeks, and ipilimumab was administered intravenously at 1 mg/kg every six weeks. Cyclophosphamide 200 mg/m2 was given intravenously every two weeks, one day before each radiation and immunotherapy administration. Patients took aspirin 300 mg orally once daily for four cycles, starting on cycle 1 day 1. First-strand cDNA was synthesized with Superscript III and a set of TRAV- and TRBV-specific primers, covering both TCRalpha and TCRbeta chains. Trial participants were not randomized into treatment groups. Eight patients were included in the translational analysis, namely three from the first dose cohort plus the first five from the second dose cohort. TCRalpha and TCRbeta libraries were deep-sequenced on an Illumina MiniSeq instrument.

Via the germline V gene, CDR1 is MDHEN and CDR2 SYDVKM. V loses 7 bases, J loses 4 bases, and the germline ends lie 13 bases apart. Including the terminal cysteine and phenylalanine, the CDR3 comprises 13 residues. Kept here is only the CDR3 DNA, which spans 39 bases and is read in frame from base 1. The meaning of the sample's time point label: before trial treatment. Donors were enrolled in RACIN, a single-arm phase I dose-escalation trial combining nivolumab, ipilimumab, aspirin, low-dose cyclophosphamide and low-dose radiotherapy. Patients were eligible if they had advanced solid tumors that were TIL-negative. Sequencing was carried out with an Illumina MiniSeq. TCRs were amplified with Phusion for approximately 20 PCR cycles using a constant-region primer together with the adapter attached to the V primers. The isolated mRNA was amplified using the MessageAmp II aRNA Amplification Kit, with in vitro transcription performed for approximately 16 hours at 37 degrees C. The Dynabeads mRNA DIRECT Purification Kit was used to isolate the mRNA for TCR sequencing. Indexed Illumina adapters were added in a second Phusion PCR of roughly 26 cycles, after which AMPure XP beads were used to purify the products. Processing in the source paper ran as follows. Using custom Perl scripts, TCR sequences that encoded the same protein were pooled, out-of-frame sequences were dropped, and the abundance of each clonotype was calculated. TCR sequences supported by only a single read were excluded from analysis. The metrics used to describe the repertoires included Shannon entropy, Gini index, clonality, richness, and the frequency of TCRs shared between repertoires. Using fastp trimming at Q25 and MiXCR clonotype assembly, TCRdb reanalyzed the public sequencing data and kept in-frame beta chains. Identical CDR3 proteins give one entry, which carries the most common genes and DNA. The authors' filters were not applied to this entry. The sample profile shows about 46,000 distinct CDR3 sequences; about 12% of them were found once. Roughly 6.4% of the sample is in the top ten clones.

This clonotype was seen many times. No cognate antigen has been identified for it. Base-call qualities are not available, and no considerably larger clone is one nucleotide away. The chain joins TRBV28 to TRBJ1-2; no confident D gene assignment can be made. The sequence was collected from a female donor with ovarian cancer. This sample comprised PBMCs, obtained before treatment. In nucleotide form, the sequence is TGTGCCAGCACCCCGGGTCGGGCCTATGGCTACACCTTC. It specifies CASTPGRAYGYTF.